Below, 26 T cell receptor beta chains from the same sample are listed, as sequenced in a study of radiotherapy plus CTLA-4 blockade in lung cancer. Method: immunoSEQ multiplex PCR; TCRdb's copy keeps in-frame clones and lacks some. The sample contains 89,000 or so clones, around four fifths of which appear only once. This material consisted of peripheral blood, taken from a patient treated with radiotherapy plus ipilimumab. The receptors were gathered from a human donor with non-small cell lung cancer who had a partial response to radiotherapy plus ipilimumab.

The rearrangement links TRBV27 to TRBJ2-3, with D possibly matching TRBD1 (6 bases). The germline V gene encodes CDR1 MNHEY and CDR2 SMNVEV (reference sequence). The CDR3 is 14 amino acids. The V and J ends lost 0 bases and 7 bases respectively, with 11 bases between them. Here the CDR3 DNA reads TGTGCCAGCAGTTTATCCCGGGGACATTATACGCAGTATTTT. Translated, it gives CASSLSRGHYTQYF.

This clone was counted between two and nine times. The CDR3 loop reads CAWSHFPNGTVGYGYTF. The CDR3 nucleotides read TGTGCCTGGAGCCATTTCCCGAACGGGACAGTGGGGTATGGCTACACCTTC. V usage is TRBV30 and J usage is TRBJ1-2; TRBD1 matches 7 bases. The CDR3 totals 17 residues. V dropped 3 bases and J dropped 5; count of bases not matched to a gene: 18. CDR1 GTSNPN and CDR2 SVGIG come from the germline V gene (reference sequence).

The chain employs TRBV5-1 and TRBJ2-1; 8 nucleotides line up with TRBD2. The CDR3 extends over 16 amino acids. CDR1 and CDR2 (germline): SGHRS, YFSETQ. V trimming: 2 bases; J trimming: 6 bases; junction bases outside the gene matches: 10. CDR3 sequence (DNA): TGCGCCAGCAGCTTACGTTTACTAGCGGCCGGCAATGAGCAGTTCTTC. Residues: CASSLRLLAAGNEQFF.

V gene TRBV5-1 combines with J gene TRBJ1-1; 12 bases align to TRBD1. CDR1 SGHRS and CDR2 YFSETQ come from the germline V gene. The ends lost 7 bases at V and 7 bases at J; junction bases unmatched: 11. CDR3 size: 15 residues. The CDR3 DNA reads as TGCGCCAGCGGACTACCGGGACAGGGGGCTAATGAAGCTTTCTTT. The encoded protein is CASGLPGQGANEAFF.

This clone was seen only a few times. The chain recombines TRBV6-6 with TRBJ2-7; TRBD1 agrees at 9 bases. V lost 4 bases, J lost 2 bases, and 3 bases stayed unmatched. Germline V gene lookup returns CDR1 MNHNY and CDR2 SVGAGI (reference sequence). This CDR3 is 14 amino acids long. CDR3 coding DNA: TGTGCCAGCAGTTCCGGGACAGGGACCTACGAGCAGTACTTC. Its translation: CASSSGTGTYEQYF.

This chain links TRBV28 with TRBJ1-2, with 9 bases matching TRBD1. The CDR3 length is 13 residues. V dropped 2 bases and J dropped 8; count of bases not matched to a gene: 3. Per germline, CDR1 MDHEN and CDR2 SYDVKM. CDR3 sequence reads: CASSLNRGRGYTF. CDR3 coding DNA: TGTGCCAGCAGTTTAAACAGGGGGCGAGGCTACACCTTC.

The chain joins TRBV9 to TRBJ2-3, with TRBD1 as a possible D gene (5 bases). V lost 1 base to trimming and J lost 2 bases, with 14 bases between them. CDR3 length equals 16 residues. Germline CDR1 reads SGDLS; CDR2 reads YYNGEE. The CDR3 here is CASSVYPQGTTDTQYF. The CDR3 nucleotides read TGTGCCAGCAGCGTATACCCCCAGGGTACCACAGATACGCAGTATTTT.

This clone was picked up a small number of times. V usage is TRBV18 and J usage is TRBJ2-3; possible D gene TRBD2, 5 bases. Trimming took 4 bases from V and 0 from J, leaving 11 bases between them. Germline CDR1 and CDR2: KGHSH and LQKENI. The CDR3 has 15 amino acids. This CDR3 reads CASSLRGPSTDTQYF. In DNA, the CDR3 is TGTGCCAGCTCACTTCGCGGGCCTAGCACAGATACGCAGTATTTT.

This clone was found once. This chain links TRBV18 with TRBJ2-5; 10 bases line up with TRBD2. The length of the CDR3 is 17 residues. Germline trimming cut 1 base from V and 7 bases from J; bases unmatched to any gene: 12. Germline-derived CDR1 and CDR2 are KGHSH and LQKENI. CDR3 region: CASSPQLAGSQGWTQYF. CDR3 nucleotides: TGTGCCAGCTCACCACAACTAGCGGGGAGCCAGGGGTGGACCCAGTACTTC.

The CDR3 DNA follows: TGTGCCAGCAGACTACCCGGGACTAGCGATGTGACCCAGTACTTC. This sequence encodes CASRLPGTSDVTQYF. The chain has TRBV28 and TRBJ2-5, with 10 positions matching TRBD2. V shed 6 bases and J 7 bases; nucleotides not matched to a gene: 11. CDR1 is MDHEN and CDR2 is SYDVKM in the germline V gene. The CDR3 loop spans 15 amino acids.

This chain uses TRBV5-1 with TRBJ1-3; 8 bases align to TRBD1. V shed 2 bases, J shed 4 bases, and the junction held 11 bases outside the gene matches. The CDR3 contains 17 residues. The germline V gene has CDR1 SGHRS and CDR2 YFSETQ. Written as DNA, the CDR3 is TGCGCCAGCAGCTTAGGGACAGGACCCTCTGGAGGAAACACCATATATTTT. It encodes CASSLGTGPSGGNTIYF.

The chain combines TRBV9 with TRBJ1-1; tentatively, D is TRBD1 (6 bases). The CDR3 consists of 13 residues. Per the germline V gene, CDR1 is SGDLS and CDR2 is YYNGEE. V lost 4 bases, J lost 0 bases, and 7 bases lay in between. This CDR3 reads CASSPGVNTEAFF. The CDR3 nucleotides read TGTGCCAGCAGCCCAGGGGTGAACACTGAAGCTTTCTTT.

V usage is TRBV28 and J usage is TRBJ1-2, with D unclear. There are 14 residues in the CDR3. V was cut by 8 bases and J by 8 bases, with 21 bases left in between. The germline V gene encodes CDR1 MDHEN and CDR2 SYDVKM. The CDR3 reads CASEAPNNHGGYTF. The CDR3 DNA reads as TGTGCCAGCGAGGCTCCGAACAATCATGGGGGCTACACCTTC.

The genes are TRBV6-1 and TRBJ2-7; 8 bases are a match to TRBD2. The CDR3 runs 14 residues. CDR1 and CDR2 from the germline V gene are MNHNS and SASEGT. V lost 7 bases and J lost 0; bases outside the gene matches: 5. The CDR3 nucleotides are TGTGCCAGCAACACGGGGGGGACCTCCTACGAGCAGTACTTC. It yields the protein CASNTGGTSYEQYF.

The chain is built from TRBV27 and TRBJ1-2; 7 bases are a match to TRBD1. The CDR3 spans 14 residues. V was clipped by 7 bases and J by 3 bases; unmatched bases: 8. Per germline, CDR1 MNHEY and CDR2 SMNVEV (reference sequence). The CDR3 here is CASKPRDSYYGYTF. Written as DNA, the CDR3 is TGTGCCAGCAAACCCCGGGACAGTTACTATGGCTACACCTTC.

CDR3 sequence (DNA): TGTGCCAGCAGTTTTCTTAGCGGGAGTCACCACGAGCAGTACTTC. Residues: CASSFLSGSHHEQYF. V gene TRBV27 combines with J gene TRBJ2-7; 9 positions match TRBD2. This CDR3 spans 15 amino acids. Germline CDR1 and CDR2: MNHEY and SMNVEV (reference sequence). Trimming took 3 bases from V and 5 from J; bases not matched to a gene: 8.

The genes are TRBV11-3 and TRBJ2-2, with D maybe TRBD2 (5 bases). CDR1 is SGHNT, CDR2 YENEEA, per germline. CDR3 length equals 13 residues. V lost 6 bases, J lost 8 bases, and 13 bases lay in between. In DNA form, the CDR3 reads TGTGCCAGCAGTCCCACTAGGGCTGGGGAGCTGTTTTTT. It specifies CASSPTRAGELFF.

This chain connects TRBV2 to TRBJ2-5, with 10 bases identical to TRBD2. There are 14 residues in the CDR3. Trimming cost V 7 bases and J 4 bases; bases outside gene matches: 6. Looked up from germline, CDR1 is SNHLY and CDR2 is FYNNEI. CDR3 protein: CASTLAGGPETQYF. DNA of the CDR3: TGTGCCAGCACTTTAGCGGGAGGTCCAGAGACCCAGTACTTC.

This sequence joins TRBV29-1 and TRBJ2-3, with unresolved D. This CDR3 has 12 residues. The V end lost 8 bases, the J end lost 5 bases, and 14 bases lay between the germline ends. The germline V gene encodes CDR1 SQVTM and CDR2 ANQGSEA. The CDR3 is CSTESVEDTQYF. In DNA form, the CDR3 reads TGCAGCACCGAGAGCGTGGAAGATACGCAGTATTTT.

This chain joins TRBV29-1 and TRBJ2-1; TRBD2 matches 11 bases. The CDR3 covers 15 residues. The V gene's germline CDR1 is SQVTM and CDR2 ANQGSEA. J was trimmed by 3 bases and V by 4 bases; bases with no gene match: 5. CDR3 bases: TGCAGCGTTGGCCGACTAGCGGGACTCTACAATGAGCAGTTCTTC. It yields the protein CSVGRLAGLYNEQFF.

The rearrangement joins TRBV19 to TRBJ1-4; D is unclear. This CDR3 contains 13 residues. Germline V gene data show CDR1 as LNHDA and CDR2 as SQIVND (reference sequence). V lost 6 bases and J 5 bases, leaving 10 bases between the germline ends. CDR3 residues: CASSVPGNEKLFF. The DNA for the CDR3 is TGTGCCAGTAGCGTCCCGGGGAATGAAAAACTGTTTTTT. Drawing the rest from reference TRBV19 and TRBJ1-4, the complete variable domain is DGGITQSPKYLFRKEGQNVTLSCEQNLNHDAMYWYRQDPGQGLRLIYYSQIVNDFQKGDIAEGYSVSREKKESFPLTVTSAQKNPTAFYLCASSVPGNEKLFFGSGTQLSVL.

The chain has TRBV5-1 and TRBJ1-2; 9 bases agree with TRBD1. This CDR3 region has 16 residues. Per the germline V gene, CDR1 is SGHRS and CDR2 is YFSETQ. V dropped 2 bases and J dropped 6; count of bases not matched to a gene: 11. CDR3 nucleotide sequence: TGCGCCAGCAGCTTCGACGCCGGGGGGACAGGGAATGGCTACACCTTC. Encoded protein: CASSFDAGGTGNGYTF.

The rearrangement joins TRBV7-3 to TRBJ2-3, with TRBD2 identical over 13 bases. The J segment lost 4 bases and the V segment lost 5 bases, leaving 6 bases of the junction unmatched. Per the germline V gene, CDR1 is SGHTA and CDR2 is FQGTGA. The length of the CDR3 is 16 residues. CDR3 amino acids: CASSPGTSGKADTQYF. The CDR3 DNA is TGTGCCAGCAGCCCCGGGACTAGCGGGAAGGCAGATACGCAGTATTTT.

The chain has TRBV6-6 and TRBJ2-7, with 8 bases fitting TRBD1. V gave up 7 bases and J gave up 4 bases; unmatched junction bases: 6. There are 13 residues in the CDR3. Germline-derived CDR1 and CDR2 are MNHNY and SVGAGI (reference sequence). The CDR3 DNA sequence: TGTGCCAGCACTGGACAGGGTGGATACGAGCAGTACTTC. Amino acid sequence: CASTGQGGYEQYF.

V gene TRBV4-1 combines with J gene TRBJ1-1, with TRBD1 identical over 7 bases. The CDR3 has 13 amino acids. The V segment lost 0 bases and the J segment 11 bases; nucleotides outside the gene matches: 6. Germline CDR1 reads MGHRA; CDR2 reads YSYEKL. The CDR3 region is CASSQEYQGGAFF. CDR3 nucleotide sequence: TGCGCCAGCAGCCAAGAATATCAGGGGGGCGCTTTCTTT.

The rearrangement joins TRBV11-2 to TRBJ2-3; 15 bases agree with TRBD2. The J segment lost 3 bases and the V segment lost 2 bases, leaving 9 bases of the junction unmatched. The germline V gene encodes CDR1 SGHAT and CDR2 FQNNGV. The CDR3 length is 19 residues. The CDR3: CASSLLSAGLAGGTDTQYF. The CDR3 nucleotides read TGTGCCAGCAGCTTATTAAGTGCGGGACTAGCGGGAGGAACAGATACGCAGTATTTT.